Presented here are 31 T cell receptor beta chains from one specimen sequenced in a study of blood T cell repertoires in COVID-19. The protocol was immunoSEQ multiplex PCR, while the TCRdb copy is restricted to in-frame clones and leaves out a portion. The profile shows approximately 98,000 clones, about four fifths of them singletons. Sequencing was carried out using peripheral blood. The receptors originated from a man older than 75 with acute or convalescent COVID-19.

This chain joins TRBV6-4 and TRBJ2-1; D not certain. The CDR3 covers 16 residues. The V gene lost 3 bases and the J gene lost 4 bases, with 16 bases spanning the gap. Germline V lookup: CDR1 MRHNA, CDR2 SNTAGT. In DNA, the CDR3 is TGTGCCAGCAGTGAAGCCCCTTGGAGCACGTACAATGAGCAGTTCTTC. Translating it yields CASSEAPWSTYNEQFF.

The CDR3 spells CASSEADRDYEQYF. CDR3 coding DNA: TGTGCCAGCAGTGAAGCGGACAGGGACTACGAGCAGTACTTC. The rearrangement uses TRBV2 and TRBJ2-7; 8 bases are a match to TRBD1. The CDR3 runs 14 residues. The germline gives CDR1 SNHLY, CDR2 FYNNEI. J gave up 3 bases and V 0 bases, and 1 base lay outside the gene matches.

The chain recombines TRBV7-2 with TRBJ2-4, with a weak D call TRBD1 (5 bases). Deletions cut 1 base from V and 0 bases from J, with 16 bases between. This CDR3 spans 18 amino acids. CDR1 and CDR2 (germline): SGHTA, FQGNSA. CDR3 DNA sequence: TGTGCCAGCAGCTTAGGGTGGGGCGAGGAACTAGCCAAAAACATTCAGTACTTC. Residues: CASSLGWGEELAKNIQYF.

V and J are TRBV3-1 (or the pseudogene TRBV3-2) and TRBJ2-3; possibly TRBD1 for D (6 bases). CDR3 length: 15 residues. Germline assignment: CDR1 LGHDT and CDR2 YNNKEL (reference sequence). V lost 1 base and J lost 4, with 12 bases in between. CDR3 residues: CASSQASRGADTQYF. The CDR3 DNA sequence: TGTGCCAGCAGCCAAGCGTCCAGGGGCGCAGATACGCAGTATTTT.

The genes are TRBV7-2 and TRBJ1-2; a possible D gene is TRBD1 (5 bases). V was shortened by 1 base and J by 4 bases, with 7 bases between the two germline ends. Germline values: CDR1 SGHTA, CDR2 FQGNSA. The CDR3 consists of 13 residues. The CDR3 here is CASSLGGGYGYTF. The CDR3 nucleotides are TGTGCCAGCAGCTTAGGGGGGGGCTATGGCTACACCTTC.

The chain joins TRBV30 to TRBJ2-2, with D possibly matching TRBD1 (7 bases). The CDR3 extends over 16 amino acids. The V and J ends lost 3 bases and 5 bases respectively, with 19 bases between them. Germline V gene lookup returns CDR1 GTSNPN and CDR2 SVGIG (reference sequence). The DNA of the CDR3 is TGTGCCTGGAGAAGAGGGGGCGAGGGGGGAACCGGGGAGCTGTTTTTT. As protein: CAWRRGGEGGTGELFF.

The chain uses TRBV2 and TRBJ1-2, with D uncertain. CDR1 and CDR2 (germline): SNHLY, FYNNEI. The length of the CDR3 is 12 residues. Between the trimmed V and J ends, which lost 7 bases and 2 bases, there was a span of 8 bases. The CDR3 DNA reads TGTGCCAGCAAAAGAGAAAACTATGGCTACACCTTC. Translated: CASKRENYGYTF.

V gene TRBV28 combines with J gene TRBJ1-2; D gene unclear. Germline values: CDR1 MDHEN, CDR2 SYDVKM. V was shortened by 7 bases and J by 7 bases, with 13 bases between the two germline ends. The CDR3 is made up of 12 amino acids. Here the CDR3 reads CASTLLTGGYTF. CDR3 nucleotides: TGTGCCAGCACCCTACTCACGGGTGGCTACACCTTC.

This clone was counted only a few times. The CDR3 nucleotides are TGTGCCTCCCTTCCGACAGGGTTTGCCTACGAGCAGTACTTC. Protein product: CASLPTGFAYEQYF. The J gene is TRBJ2-7, the V gene TRBV30; 7 positions match TRBD1. Per germline, CDR1 GTSNPN and CDR2 SVGIG (reference sequence). This CDR3 has 14 residues. Germline trimming cut 7 bases from V and 2 bases from J; bases unmatched to any gene: 11.

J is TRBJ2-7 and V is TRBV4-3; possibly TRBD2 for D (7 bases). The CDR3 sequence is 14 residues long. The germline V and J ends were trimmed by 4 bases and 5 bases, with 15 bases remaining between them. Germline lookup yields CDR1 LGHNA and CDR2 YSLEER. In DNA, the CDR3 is TGCGCCAGCAGCCTTAGGGGGGGTAAGCACGAGCAGTACTTC. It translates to CASSLRGGKHEQYF.

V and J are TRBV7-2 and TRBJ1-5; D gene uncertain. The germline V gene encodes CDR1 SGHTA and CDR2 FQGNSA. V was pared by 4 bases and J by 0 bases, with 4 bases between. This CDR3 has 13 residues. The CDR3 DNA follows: TGTGCCAGCAGCTCGTATAGCAATCAGCCCCAGCATTTT. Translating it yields CASSSYSNQPQHF.

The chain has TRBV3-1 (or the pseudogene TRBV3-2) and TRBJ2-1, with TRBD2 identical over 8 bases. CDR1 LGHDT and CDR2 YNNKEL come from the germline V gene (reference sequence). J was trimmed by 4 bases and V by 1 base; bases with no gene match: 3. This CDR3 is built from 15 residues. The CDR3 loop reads CASSQGASGYNEQFF. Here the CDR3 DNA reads TGTGCCAGCAGCCAAGGGGCTAGCGGGTACAATGAGCAGTTCTTC.

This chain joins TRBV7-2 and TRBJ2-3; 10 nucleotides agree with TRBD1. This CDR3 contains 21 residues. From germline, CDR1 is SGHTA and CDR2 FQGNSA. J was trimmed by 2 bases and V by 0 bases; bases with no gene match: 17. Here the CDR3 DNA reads TGTGCCAGCAGCTTAGCTCTGCCGGGACAGGGGAAACTTAAGACCACAGATACGCAGTATTTT. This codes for CASSLALPGQGKLKTTDTQYF.

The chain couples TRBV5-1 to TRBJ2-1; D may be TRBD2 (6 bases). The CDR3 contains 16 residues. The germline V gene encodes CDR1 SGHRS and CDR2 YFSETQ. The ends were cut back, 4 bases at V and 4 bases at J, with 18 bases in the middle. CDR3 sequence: CASSPELAPRYNEQFF. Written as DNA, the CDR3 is TGCGCCAGCAGCCCGGAACTAGCCCCCCGATACAATGAGCAGTTCTTC.

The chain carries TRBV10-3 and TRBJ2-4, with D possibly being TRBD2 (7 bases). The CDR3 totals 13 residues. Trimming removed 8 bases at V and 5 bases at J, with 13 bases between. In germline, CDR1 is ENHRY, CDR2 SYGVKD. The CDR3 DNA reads TGTGCCATCCCGGGGGGCTGCGAAAACATTCAGTACTTC. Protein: CAIPGGCENIQYF.

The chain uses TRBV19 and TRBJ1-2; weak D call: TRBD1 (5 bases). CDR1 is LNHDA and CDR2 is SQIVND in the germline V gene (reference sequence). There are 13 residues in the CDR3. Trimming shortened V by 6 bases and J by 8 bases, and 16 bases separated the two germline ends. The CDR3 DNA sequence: TGTGCCAGTAGACCAGGGTGGAAGGACGGCTACACCTTC. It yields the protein CASRPGWKDGYTF.

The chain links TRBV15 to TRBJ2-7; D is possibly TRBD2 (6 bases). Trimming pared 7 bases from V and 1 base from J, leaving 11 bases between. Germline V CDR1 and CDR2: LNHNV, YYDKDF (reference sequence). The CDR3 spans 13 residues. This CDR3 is CATTFGTSYEQYF. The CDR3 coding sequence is TGTGCCACCACCTTCGGGACTTCCTACGAGCAGTACTTC.

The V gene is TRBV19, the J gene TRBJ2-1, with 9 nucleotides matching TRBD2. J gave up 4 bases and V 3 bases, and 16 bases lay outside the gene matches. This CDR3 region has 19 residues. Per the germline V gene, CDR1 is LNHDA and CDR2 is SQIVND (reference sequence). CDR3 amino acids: CASSIVPGAGGRYYNEQFF. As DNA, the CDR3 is TGTGCCAGTAGTATCGTCCCCGGAGCGGGAGGACGTTATTACAATGAGCAGTTCTTC.

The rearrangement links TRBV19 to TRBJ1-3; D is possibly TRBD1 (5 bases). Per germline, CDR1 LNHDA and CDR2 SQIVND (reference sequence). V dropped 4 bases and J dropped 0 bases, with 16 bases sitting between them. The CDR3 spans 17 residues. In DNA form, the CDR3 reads TGTGCCAGTAGTACCCCGGGGGACGCTAGCTCTGGAAACACCATATATTTT. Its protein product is CASSTPGDASSGNTIYF. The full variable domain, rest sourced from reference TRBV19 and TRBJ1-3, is DGGITQSPKYLFRKEGQNVTLSCEQNLNHDAMYWYRQDPGQGLRLIYYSQIVNDFQKGDIAEGYSVSREKKESFPLTVTSAQKNPTAFYLCASSTPGDASSGNTIYFGEGSWLTVV.

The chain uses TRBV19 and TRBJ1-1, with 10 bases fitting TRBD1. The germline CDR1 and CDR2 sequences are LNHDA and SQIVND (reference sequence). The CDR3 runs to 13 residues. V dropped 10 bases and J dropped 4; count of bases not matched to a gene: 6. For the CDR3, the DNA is TGTGCCACTCGGGGGACAGGGGTCACTGAAGCTTTCTTT. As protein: CATRGTGVTEAFF.

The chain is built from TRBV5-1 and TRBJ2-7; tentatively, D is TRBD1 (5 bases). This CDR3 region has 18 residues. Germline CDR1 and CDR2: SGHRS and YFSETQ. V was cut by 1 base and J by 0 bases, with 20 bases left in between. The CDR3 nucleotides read TGCGCCAGCAGCTTGAGTGATTGGGGCCAGGGTCTCTCCTACGAGCAGTACTTC. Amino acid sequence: CASSLSDWGQGLSYEQYF.

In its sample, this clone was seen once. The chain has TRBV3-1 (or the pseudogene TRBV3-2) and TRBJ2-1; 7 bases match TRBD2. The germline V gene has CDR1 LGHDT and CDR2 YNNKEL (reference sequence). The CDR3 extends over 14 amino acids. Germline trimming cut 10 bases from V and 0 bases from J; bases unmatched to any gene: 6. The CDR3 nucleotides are TGTGCCACCCAAGCGGGACGCTCCTACAATGAGCAGTTCTTC. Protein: CATQAGRSYNEQFF.

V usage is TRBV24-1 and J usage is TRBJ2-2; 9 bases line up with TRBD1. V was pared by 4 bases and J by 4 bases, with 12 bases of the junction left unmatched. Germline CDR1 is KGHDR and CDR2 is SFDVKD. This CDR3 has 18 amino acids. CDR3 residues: CATSDPLAGTGRTGELFF. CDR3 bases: TGTGCCACCAGTGACCCCCTGGCCGGGACAGGGCGCACCGGGGAGCTGTTTTTT.

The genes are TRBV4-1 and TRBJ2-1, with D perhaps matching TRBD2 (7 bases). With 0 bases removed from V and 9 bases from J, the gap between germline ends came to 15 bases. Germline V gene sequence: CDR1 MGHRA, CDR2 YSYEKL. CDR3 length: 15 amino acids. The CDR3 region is CASSQEAAGAREQFF. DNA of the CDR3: TGCGCCAGCAGCCAAGAAGCGGCGGGGGCCCGTGAGCAGTTCTTC.

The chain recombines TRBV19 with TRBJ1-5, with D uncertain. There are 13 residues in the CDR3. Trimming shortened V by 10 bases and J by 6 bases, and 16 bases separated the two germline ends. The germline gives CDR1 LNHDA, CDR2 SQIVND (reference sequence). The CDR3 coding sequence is TGTGCCACCTCGGAGAGGGTGGGTCAGCCCCAGCATTTT. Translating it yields CATSERVGQPQHF. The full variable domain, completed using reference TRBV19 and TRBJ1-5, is DGGITQSPKYLFRKEGQNVTLSCEQNLNHDAMYWYRQDPGQGLRLIYYSQIVNDFQKGDIAEGYSVSREKKESFPLTVTSAQKNPTAFYLCATSERVGQPQHFGDGTRLSIL.

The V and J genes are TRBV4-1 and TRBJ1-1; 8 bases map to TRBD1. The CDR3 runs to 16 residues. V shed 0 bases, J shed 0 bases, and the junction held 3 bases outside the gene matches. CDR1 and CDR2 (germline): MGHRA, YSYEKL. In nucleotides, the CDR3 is TGCGCCAGCAGCCAAGACCCGACAGGGGTGAACACTGAAGCTTTCTTT. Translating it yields CASSQDPTGVNTEAFF.

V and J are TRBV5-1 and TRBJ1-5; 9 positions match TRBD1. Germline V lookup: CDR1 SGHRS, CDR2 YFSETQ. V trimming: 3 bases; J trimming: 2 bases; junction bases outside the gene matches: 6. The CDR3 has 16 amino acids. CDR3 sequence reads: CASSSGTGSRNQPQHF. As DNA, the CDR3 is TGCGCCAGCAGCTCTGGGACAGGGAGCCGCAATCAGCCCCAGCATTTT.

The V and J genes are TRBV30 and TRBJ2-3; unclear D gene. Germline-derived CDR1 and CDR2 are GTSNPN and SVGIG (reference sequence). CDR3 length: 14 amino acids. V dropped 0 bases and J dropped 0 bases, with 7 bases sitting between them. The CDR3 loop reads CAWSVHSSTDTQYF. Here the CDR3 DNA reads TGTGCCTGGAGTGTGCACAGTAGCACAGATACGCAGTATTTT.

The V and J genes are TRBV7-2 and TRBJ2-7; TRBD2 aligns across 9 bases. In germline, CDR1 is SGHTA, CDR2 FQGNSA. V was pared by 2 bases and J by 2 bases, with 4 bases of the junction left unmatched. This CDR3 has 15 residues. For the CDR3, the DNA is TGTGCCAGCAGCTTATGGGCTAGCGGGACCTACGAGCAGTACTTC. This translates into CASSLWASGTYEQYF.

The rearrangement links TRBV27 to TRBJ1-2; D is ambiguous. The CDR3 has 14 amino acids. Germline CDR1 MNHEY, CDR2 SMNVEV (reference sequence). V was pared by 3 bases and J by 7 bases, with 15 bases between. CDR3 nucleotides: TGTGCCAGCAGTTTCGTGCGGGGAATTGGTGGCTACACCTTC. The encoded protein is CASSFVRGIGGYTF.

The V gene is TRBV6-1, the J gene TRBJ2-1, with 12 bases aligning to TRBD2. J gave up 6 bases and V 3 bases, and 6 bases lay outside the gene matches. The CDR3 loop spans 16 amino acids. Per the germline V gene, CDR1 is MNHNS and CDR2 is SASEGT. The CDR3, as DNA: TGTGCCAGCAGTGATCCCCTAGCGGGGGGGTCCAATGAGCAGTTCTTC. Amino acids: CASSDPLAGGSNEQFF.